This TCR beta chain was captured in a study of blood T cell repertoires in COVID-19. Study summary: The United States, Italy and Spain supplied acute and convalescent COVID-19 samples. T cells, B-cell-depleted T cells, or PBMCs provided the cDNA or gDNA that served as material.

The authors' processing: Researchers report that nucleated cell counts were estimated from reference gene primer amplification. Clones were sequenced by immunoSEQ multiplex PCR, and TCRdb holds only the in-frame ones, with some missing. The DNA gave D and trimming, while V, J and clone size come from that table. The sample has fewer than 450,000 clones, 91% seen once. Trimming removed 2 bases from V and 1 base from J; junction bases left unmatched: 6. The germline gives CDR1 SNHLY, CDR2 FYNNEI. The CDR3 has 16 amino acids. The chain has TRBV2 and TRBJ2-5; 8 nucleotides align to TRBD2. The origin of this receptor is a woman aged 18-30 years who had recovered from COVID-19. The sample comprised peripheral blood. The CDR3 spells CASSEFRLASQETQYF. Written as DNA, the CDR3 is TGTGCCAGCAGTGAATTCCGACTAGCGAGCCAAGAGACCCAGTACTTC.